This T cell receptor (beta chain) originates from a study of cytomegalovirus exposure and HLA in healthy donors. The protocol was immunoSEQ multiplex PCR, while the TCRdb copy is restricted to in-frame clones and leaves out a portion. The repertoire holds under 150,000 clones, approximately 84% seen once, with roughly 1.4% in the top ten. As to this clone: Antigen unknown.

Study-wide points: A classifier reportedly called cytomegalovirus status with high sensitivity and specificity.

The V end lost 8 bases, the J end lost 3 bases, and 19 bases lay between the germline ends. Germline CDR1 reads MDHEN; CDR2 reads SYDVKM. This CDR3 comprises 15 residues. The sequencing sample was made of PBMCs. The rearrangement links TRBV28 to TRBJ1-1; D call uncertain. The clonotype was recovered from a woman in her twenties or thirties in good health and CMV-seronegative. The CDR3 reads CASQTPGSVYTEAFF. The CDR3 nucleotides read TGTGCCAGCCAGACCCCCGGGTCTGTATACACTGAAGCTTTCTTT.